This T cell receptor beta chain was sequenced for a study of cytomegalovirus exposure and HLA in healthy donors listed by TCRdb under 2017. Background for the entire study: In an earlier analysis of roughly 500 of the donors, under 300 Gb of sequence data and approximately 120 million unique TCR beta sequences from about 190 million T cells were reported. The study was designed to test whether signatures of past pathogen exposure could be identified by cataloging public T cell receptors. Genome-wide SNP genotypes for about 65% of the 666 donors were used in a later genetic analysis, which treated that subset as a discovery cohort. Donor age, sex, ethnicity and CMV serostatus were collected together with the repertoire data. Typing coverage varied by locus: roughly 620-640 donors for A, B, C, DRB1 and DQB1; more than 500 for DQA1; over 600 for DPA1; around 450 for DPB1. Rather than using new phenotypic data, the later analysis identified candidate immune exposures from TCR beta sequences and from how often those sequences occurred across donors. All discovery cohort repertoires had been generated on a single sequencing platform. Class I and class II HLA loci were covered by the typing at four-digit resolution. Using immunosequencing, the study profiled T cell repertoires from 666 subjects and related those repertoires to cytomegalovirus serostatus. Of the roughly 400 genotyped donors, 81% fell in the genetic ancestry cluster associated with self-reported Caucasian donors. To predict cytomegalovirus infection status, the study combined high-throughput TCR immunosequencing, statistical association of individual TCRs with disease status, and machine learning. In addition to the first cohort of roughly 670 subjects, a separate validation cohort of approximately 130 different subjects was used. Roughly five DR-DQ haplotypes were handled as single units for association and clustering, since linkage in the cohort was strong. An early release covering 550 to 700 HLA-typed donors comprised roughly 300 gigabases of sequencing data and some 79 million unique TCR sequences. An earlier analysis of approximately 500 of the donors applied high-throughput TCR beta sequencing to assess whether each TCR beta V gene segment acted as functional or pseudogenic. Among roughly 370 genotyped donors of the cohort, an average of approximately 240,000 unique TCR beta nucleotide sequences were sequenced per donor, roughly 20% of them non-productive. A later analysis re-examined previously published TCR beta repertoires from just over 650 donors and added high-resolution HLA genotyping to investigate patterns of TCR occurrence.

Broader findings and caveats from the paper: Most TCR sequences were seen in very few donors, while some public TCRs were found in many individuals. When HLA alleles, especially DR and DQ, strongly co-occurred, TCR associations were difficult to assign to individual alleles. In this cohort, only TCR beta chains were sequenced, and detectable features were limited by the absence of alpha or paired-chain data. Cytomegalovirus status was reported to be diagnosed by the classifier with high specificity and sensitivity in both the original and validation cohorts. In an earlier analysis of 587 of the donors, most TCR beta V segments appeared in productive rearrangements about 87% or about 30% of the time, broadly matching IMGT annotations. The study gave a list of 150 to 200 TCR beta chains associated with cytomegalovirus. In a later analysis, most CMV-associated TCR beta chains were found to appear HLA-restricted, with HLA associations seemingly driven largely by CMV exposure. Specific HLA alleles were associated with over 15,000 TCR beta sequences at a false discovery rate of 0.05 in a later analysis. In a later genetic analysis, a missense DCLRE1C variant was associated with V-gene and J-gene trimming of TCR beta chains, and the association was replicated in an independent cohort. Compared with equally common non-associated chains, HLA-associated TCR beta chains in a later analysis were more clonally expanded and had lower generation probabilities. Sequencing depth was assumed to be roughly uniform across donors in the presence/absence analyses, though that assumption may not hold. A further reported finding was that TCR beta sequences accurately predicted the HLA-A and HLA-B alleles for most subjects in the first cohort. In a later genetic analysis, fewer N-insertions in productive TCRs were reported among donors in an Asian-associated ancestry cluster than the roughly 640-donor mean. Linkage disequilibrium might explain the correlated functional status among segregating V segments, but an unknown experimental factor could not be ruled out. A later analysis found that TCR association rates varied across HLA loci, with DRB1 alleles showing the most associated TCRs and HLA-C alleles the fewest. HLA typing was unavailable for some donors at each locus, so association tests used only the typed subset. The only immune exposure information available for the cohort was CMV serostatus. The authors suggested that the approach could potentially be extended to other disease states and immunological phenotypes. A later analysis reported that several top co-occurrence clusters appeared linked to parvovirus B19, influenza, CMV and Epstein-Barr virus. The earlier analysis of fewer than 750 of the donors excluded some 15 rarely observed V segments, including chromosome 9 orphons, because counts were too low. A cluster of highly shared sequence variants was judged likely to be a technical artifact of the sequencing pipeline. In vitro tests confirmed that a few of the cytomegalovirus-associated TCR beta chains recognize cytomegalovirus antigens.

In total, around 600 healthy bone marrow donors made up the cohort. At the time of sampling, every cohort member was nominally healthy, though immune exposures that went unrecorded were likely present. The donor tested CMV seropositive, placing the donor among the roughly 300 seropositive members of the cohort. A peripheral blood sample was collected from each donor, and TCR beta sequencing was performed on peripheral blood mononuclear cells. The Qiagen DNeasy Blood Extraction Kit was used to extract genomic DNA from the blood cell samples. Libraries were constructed by the immunoSEQ multiplex PCR assay. A mixture of 60 forward primers for TCR Vbeta segments and 13 reverse primers for TCR Jbeta segments was used in the multiplex PCR. The CDR3 region of rearranged TCR beta genes was amplified from genomic DNA by a multiplex PCR assay. The Illumina HiSeq System was used to sequence the amplified TCR beta libraries as 87-base-pair reads. The paper's processing steps were these. Across the 666 repertoires, a later analysis counted tens of millions of unique TCR beta chains, roughly 11 million of which were shared by at least two donors. Raw reads were error-corrected and collapsed into unique sequences with a nearest-neighbor algorithm that merged closely related sequences to remove PCR and sequencing errors. V, D and J gene segments were assigned by aligning CDR3 sequences to IMGT reference sequences. For a sequence to be retained, at least a six-nucleotide match to both a V gene segment and a J gene segment was required. Rearrangements were called productive when the CDR3 lacked stop codons and stayed in frame with V and J; all others were non-productive. CDR3 was defined by IMGT convention, running from the second conserved V-encoded cysteine to the conserved J-encoded phenylalanine. The earlier analysis of some 580 of the donors excluded any sequence lacking an unambiguous match to a single V gene segment. In an earlier analysis of around 600 of the donors, V segments were called functional above 56.7% productive rearrangements and were called segregating when the between-donor standard deviation exceeded 5%. A statistical classification framework was developed to diagnose cytomegalovirus status using the catalog of TCR beta chain sequences. V and J gene assignment, in a later analysis, came from comparing TCR nucleotide sequences with IMGT/GENE-DB human TR gene sequences. In a later analysis, CDR3 sequences and most-parsimonious VDJ recombination scenarios were assigned using the TCRdist pipeline. In a later analysis, each TCR beta chain was defined by its CDR3 amino acid sequence together with its V-gene family, and reads lacking a unique V-gene family were excluded. To address suspected cross-contamination and a sequencing artifact, a later analysis removed approximately 590 highly shared, low-generation-probability nucleotide sequences. A later analysis calculated a clonal expansion index for each public chain from normalized within-repertoire ranks of inferred template counts. A later analysis computed generation probabilities with a VDJ recombination model fitted to out-of-frame rearrangements, and checked the results against IGoR. A later analysis scored TCR-TCR, TCR-HLA and TCR-CMV co-occurrence with hypergeometric tests, applying a repertoire-size bias correction to TCR pairs. False discovery rates were estimated in a later analysis by permuting HLA or CMV assignments 20 times. In a later analysis, co-occurring TCRs were grouped using DBSCAN, with TCRdist sequence similarity added in when clustering inside HLA-allele-positive subsets. Repertoires with fewer than 30,000 or more than 120,000 public chains, plus five repertoires with anomalous nucleotide sharing, were excluded from co-occurrence clustering. TCRdb retrieved this table from immuneACCESS and kept in-frame rearrangements only. Not all clones are present; in checked studies, unresolved V genes account for under half, and no reason is known for the remainder. The D gene and trimming were derived from the DNA, and the V and J assignments and clone size from that table. The data table for this sample lists roughly 51,000 clones. 9.5% to 12% of the sample is taken by the ten largest.

Remarks on this clone: Its binding antigen is unknown.

The sequenced material came from PBMCs. This receptor was obtained from a woman in her fifties or sixties in good health and CMV-seropositive.

The base sequence is TGCGCCAGCAGCCAATCCAGGGTATCTGGGGCCAACGTCCTGACTTTC. Translated, it gives CASSQSRVSGANVLTF. In this chain, TRBV4-1 is recombined with TRBJ2-6; D gene: possibly TRBD1, on 5 matching bases. V is pared back by 2 bases and J by 1 base, with 9 bases lying between the germline termini. Based on the germline V gene, the CDR1 and CDR2 sequences are MGHRA and YSYEKL. From the cysteine through the phenylalanine, the CDR3 covers 16 amino acids. This entry keeps only the CDR3 DNA: 48 bases, framed from base 1.